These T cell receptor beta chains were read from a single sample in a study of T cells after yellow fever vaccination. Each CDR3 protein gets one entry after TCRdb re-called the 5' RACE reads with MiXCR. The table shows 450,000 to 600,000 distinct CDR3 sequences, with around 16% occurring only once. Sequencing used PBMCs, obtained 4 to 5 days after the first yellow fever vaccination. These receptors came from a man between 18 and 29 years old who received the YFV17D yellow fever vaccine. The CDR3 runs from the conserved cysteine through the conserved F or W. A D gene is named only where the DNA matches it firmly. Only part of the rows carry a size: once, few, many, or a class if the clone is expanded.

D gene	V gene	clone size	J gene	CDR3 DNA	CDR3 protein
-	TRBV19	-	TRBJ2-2	TGTGCCAGTAGTATGGGCCAGGGTCGAACCGGGGAGCTGTTTTTT	CASSMGQGRTGELFF
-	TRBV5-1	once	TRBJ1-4	TGCGCCAGCAGGCCGGGTACTAATGAAAAACTGTTTTTT	CASRPGTNEKLFF
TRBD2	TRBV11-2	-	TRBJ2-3	TGTGCCAGCAGCTTAGATCAGGAGCTAGCGGGGGGGTGGGGCACAGATACGCAGTATTTT	CASSLDQELAGGWGTDTQYF
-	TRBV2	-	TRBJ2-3	TGTGCCAGCAGTGAACCCGGGGGCACAGATACGCAGTATTTT	CASSEPGGTDTQYF
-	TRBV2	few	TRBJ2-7	TGTGCCAGCAGTGTGGGCGGGAACTACGAGCAGTACTTC	CASSVGGNYEQYF
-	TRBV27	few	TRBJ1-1	TGTGCCAGCAGGCGCGCAGCAGGGGCTGAAGCTTTCTTT	CASRRAAGAEAFF
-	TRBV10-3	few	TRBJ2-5	TGTGCCATCAGTGAGCTCAGGGAGCAAGAGACCCAGTACTTC	CAISELREQETQYF
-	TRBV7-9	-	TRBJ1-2	TGTGCCAGCAGCTACCTTCGAACGGGTGATGGCTACACCTTC	CASSYLRTGDGYTF
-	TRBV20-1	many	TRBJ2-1	TGCAGTGCAACTACTAGTGGCGATGAGCAGTTCTTC	CSATTSGDEQFF
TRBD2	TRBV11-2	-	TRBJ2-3	TGTGCCAGCAGCTCTAGCGGGGGCCATACGCAGTATTTT	CASSSSGGHTQYF
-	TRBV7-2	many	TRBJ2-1	TGTGCCAGCAGCTTAGCCGGGACCACGGTCCAGGGTAATGAGCAGTTCTTC	CASSLAGTTVQGNEQFF
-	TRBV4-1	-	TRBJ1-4	TGCGCCAGCAGCCAATTTTACCCGGGACGTTGGGGTGAAAAACTGTTTTTT	CASSQFYPGRWGEKLFF
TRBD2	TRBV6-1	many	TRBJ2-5	TGTGCCAGCAAAGTCCGGGGGGGTTCGGAGACCCAGTACTTC	CASKVRGGSETQYF
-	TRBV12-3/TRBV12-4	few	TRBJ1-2	TGTGCCAGCAGTTTTAGAGGGGAAACCCCCTATGGCTACACCTTC	CASSFRGETPYGYTF
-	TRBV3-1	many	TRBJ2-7	TGTGCCAGCAGCCATGCAACGGCCTCCTACGAGCAGTACTTC	CASSHATASYEQYF
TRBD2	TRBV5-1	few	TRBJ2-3	TGCGCCAGCAGCATTAGCGGGGCCAAGATAGATACGCAGTATTTT	CASSISGAKIDTQYF
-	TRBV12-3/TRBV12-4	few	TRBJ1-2	TGTGCCAGCAGTTTCGTCCGGGCAGGGGGCTACACCTTC	CASSFVRAGGYTF
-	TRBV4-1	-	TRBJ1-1	TGCGCCAGCAGCCACCTTAAGGCGGGCCATGGGGCCACTGAAGCTTTCTTT	CASSHLKAGHGATEAFF
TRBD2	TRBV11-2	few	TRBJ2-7	TGTGCCAGCAGCTTACGGAGACTAGCGGGGGGCGCATTCTCCTACGAGCAGTACTTC	CASSLRRLAGGAFSYEQYF